The 20 T cell receptor beta chains given below trace back to one sample, sequenced in a study of cytomegalovirus exposure and HLA in healthy donors (dated by TCRdb to between 2016 and 2019). Receptor amplification or capture employed the immunoSEQ multiplex PCR assay. For the multiplex PCR, a mixture combining 60 forward primers for TCR Vbeta segments and 13 reverse primers for TCR Jbeta segments was used. Sourced from immuneACCESS, this table was stored by TCRdb with only in-frame sequences that have V and J called. A share of the clones is absent; for the studies checked, an unresolved V gene accounts for under half, and the remainder has no known explanation. For this sample the table gives under 150,000 clones, of which less than 80% were detected only once. The ten most abundant clones make up around 4.3% of the sample. Sequences were obtained from PBMCs. The receptors shown here come from a woman aged 40 to 50 in good health and CMV-seropositive.

This chain uses TRBV6-1 with TRBJ2-3, with 7 nucleotides matching TRBD2. The CDR3 totals 15 residues. Looked up from germline, CDR1 is MNHNS and CDR2 is SASEGT. The junction had 11 bases not matched to a gene; V was cut back by 7 bases and J by 4 bases. The CDR3, as DNA: TGTGCCAGCAACCTTCTTGGCGGGAGTGCAGATACGCAGTATTTT. Translation: CASNLLGGSADTQYF.

This clone has more than one count but fewer than ten. A junction end diverges from the germline sequence, so it may reflect a read error. The rearrangement joins TRBV4-1 to TRBJ2-5, with TRBD2 identical over 10 bases. Germline assignment: CDR1 MGHRA and CDR2 YSYEKL. CDR3 length: 16 residues. The DNA of the CDR3 is TGTGCCAGCAGCCAAGATTCAGCGGGAGGGCCGGAGACCCAGTACTTC. Residues: CASSQDSAGGPETQYF.

The V gene is TRBV7-9, the J gene TRBJ2-1, with 8 bases aligning to TRBD2. The V segment lost 5 bases and the J segment 5 bases; nucleotides outside the gene matches: 11. The CDR3 contains 16 residues. Germline values: CDR1 SEHNR, CDR2 FQNEAQ (reference sequence). CDR3 coding DNA: TGTGCCAGCAGCGGACAAGTAGCGGGACCAAACAATGAGCAGTTCTTC. Translated: CASSGQVAGPNNEQFF.

This rearrangement joins TRBV29-1 to TRBJ1-1, with no clear D. CDR1 is SQVTM and CDR2 is ANQGSEA in the germline V gene. The V gene lost 7 bases and the J gene lost 8 bases, with 20 bases spanning the gap. This CDR3 is built from 13 residues. DNA of the CDR3: TGCAGCGCCTGGAGCGCCCTGCATTTAGAAGCTTTCTTT. Its translation is CSAWSALHLEAFF. The variable domain in full, completed from reference TRBV29-1 and TRBJ1-1, reads SAVISQKPSRDICQRGTSLTIQCQVDSQVTMMFWYRQQPGQSLTLIATANQGSEATYESGFVIDKFPISRPNLTFSTLTVSNMSPEDSSIYLCSAWSALHLEAFFGQGTRLTVV.

This rearrangement joins TRBV18 to TRBJ2-1, with TRBD1 as a possible D gene (5 bases). V lost 3 bases and J 3 bases, leaving 18 bases between the germline ends. Germline V CDR1 and CDR2: KGHSH, LQKENI. The CDR3 totals 17 residues. The chain's CDR3 is CASSPPSQGWYYNEQFF. Here the CDR3 DNA reads TGTGCCAGCTCACCGCCTTCTCAGGGTTGGTACTACAATGAGCAGTTCTTC.

This chain links TRBV10-3 with TRBJ2-7, with a weak D call TRBD1 (6 bases). V was pared by 6 bases and J by 0 bases, with 18 bases between. The CDR3 spans 16 residues. Germline V gives CDR1 ENHRY, CDR2 SYGVKD. CDR3 residues: CAIRGEQGLSSYEQYF. CDR3 nucleotide sequence: TGTGCCATCAGGGGAGAACAGGGCCTAAGCTCCTACGAGCAGTACTTC.

The chain joins TRBV9 to TRBJ1-6, with unresolved D. The V end lost 7 bases, the J end lost 5 bases, and 10 bases lay between the germline ends. Germline V gives CDR1 SGDLS, CDR2 YYNGEE. The CDR3 runs 13 residues. CDR3 sequence (DNA): TGTGCCAGCGGAGGCCAGAATAATTCACCCCTCCACTTT. This gives the protein CASGGQNNSPLHF.

DNA of the CDR3: TGTGCCACCAGCAGACTAGCGGGGGGAAGCACAGATACGCAGTATTTT. This gives the protein CATSRLAGGSTDTQYF. The V gene is TRBV15, the J gene TRBJ2-3; 11 positions match TRBD2. CDR3 length: 16 amino acids. J was trimmed by 0 bases and V by 2 bases; bases with no gene match: 1. Germline V gene sequence: CDR1 LNHNV, CDR2 YYDKDF (reference sequence).

V and J are TRBV2 and TRBJ2-1, with 8 bases matching TRBD2. CDR1 is SNHLY and CDR2 is FYNNEI in the germline V gene. The CDR3 is made up of 15 amino acids. J gave up 4 bases and V 7 bases, and 9 bases lay outside the gene matches. The CDR3 coding sequence is TGTGCCAGCATGGCGTCAGCGGGGGTATACAATGAGCAGTTCTTC. Translating it yields CASMASAGVYNEQFF.

This clone turned up a few times. The V call is TRBV10-3, the J call TRBJ1-1; 7 nucleotides match TRBD1. Trimming at V came to 2 bases and at J to 6 bases, leaving 9 bases not matched to a gene. The CDR3 consists of 15 residues. Germline values: CDR1 ENHRY, CDR2 SYGVKD. As DNA, the CDR3 is TGTGCCATCAGTGAGGGTAACAGGGGCACGCCTGAAGCTTTCTTT. Translating it yields CAISEGNRGTPEAFF.

On this clone itself: The junction departs from germline at one end; a sequencing error may be responsible. The rearrangement uses TRBV7-9 and TRBJ2-3; 7 positions agree with TRBD2. The CDR3 is made up of 16 amino acids. CDR1 is SEHNR, CDR2 FQNEAQ, per germline (reference sequence). This chain's CDR3 is CASSRGGGPSTDTRYF. CDR3 coding DNA: TGTGCCAGCAGCCGAGGCGGGGGACCGAGCACAGATACGCGGTATTTT.

The CDR3 DNA sequence: TGTGCCAGCAGAGCACTAGCGGGGGAGAAGTACGAGCAGTACTTC. This codes for CASRALAGEKYEQYF. This chain links TRBV7-9 with TRBJ2-7; TRBD2 agrees at 11 bases. The CDR3 sequence is 15 residues long. The V gene's germline CDR1 is SEHNR and CDR2 FQNEAQ (reference sequence). V lost 6 bases to trimming and J lost 4 bases; unmatched junction nucleotides: 8. Full variable domain (missing parts from reference TRBV7-9 and TRBJ2-7): DTGVSQNPRHKITKRGQNVTFRCDPISEHNRLYWYRQTLGQGPEFLTYFQNEAQLEKSRLLSDRFSAERPKGSFSTLEIQRTEQGDSAMYLCASRALAGEKYEQYFGPGTRLTVT.

This chain links TRBV11-3 with TRBJ2-7, with a possible D match to TRBD1 (5 bases). The CDR3 runs to 15 residues. The ends were cut back, 1 base at V and 6 bases at J, with 16 bases in the middle. Germline V lookup: CDR1 SGHNT, CDR2 YENEEA. The CDR3 coding sequence is TGTGCCAGCAGCTTAGGTCAGGGTACCGCCCTCGAGCAGTACTTC. Protein product: CASSLGQGTALEQYF.

The chain couples TRBV4-1 to TRBJ2-2; 9 positions match TRBD1. V trimming: 4 bases; J trimming: 4 bases; junction bases outside the gene matches: 1. This CDR3 is 14 amino acids long. The germline V gene has CDR1 MGHRA and CDR2 YSYEKL. This CDR3 reads CASSRTGVTGELFF. In DNA form, the CDR3 reads TGCGCCAGCAGCCGGACAGGGGTCACCGGGGAGCTGTTTTTT.

This rearrangement joins TRBV16 to TRBJ2-1, with 8 nucleotides matching TRBD2. The J segment lost 5 bases and the V segment lost 4 bases, leaving 4 bases of the junction unmatched. Germline values: CDR1 KGHSY, CDR2 FQNENV. The CDR3 spans 14 residues. The CDR3 sequence is CASSPGLANNEQFF. The CDR3 nucleotides read TGTGCCAGCAGCCCCGGACTAGCCAACAATGAGCAGTTCTTC.

The genes are TRBV19 and TRBJ2-7, with 8 bases fitting TRBD1. The V and J ends lost 5 bases and 3 bases, in that order; junction bases with no gene match: 6. Germline CDR1 reads LNHDA; CDR2 reads SQIVND (reference sequence). This CDR3 spans 14 amino acids. CDR3 protein: CASSPWTGNYEQYF. The CDR3 DNA reads as TGTGCCAGTAGTCCTTGGACAGGGAACTACGAGCAGTACTTC.

The chain recombines TRBV6-5 with TRBJ1-2, with D possibly matching TRBD1 (5 bases). The V end was cut by 5 bases, the J end by 4 bases, with 14 bases between. The germline CDR1 and CDR2 sequences are MNHEY and SVGAGI. The CDR3 covers 14 residues. CDR3 nucleotide sequence: TGTGCCAGCAGTGACGGACGCAGGGTCTATGGCTACACCTTC. Protein sequence: CASSDGRRVYGYTF.

This clone was recorded only once. CDR3 DNA: TGTGCCAGTAGTATAGAAAGGGGCACTGAAGCTTTCTTT. Protein product: CASSIERGTEAFF. The chain combines TRBV19 with TRBJ1-1, with D maybe TRBD1 (5 bases). The CDR3 has 13 amino acids. CDR1 and CDR2 from the germline V gene are LNHDA and SQIVND (reference sequence). V lost 0 bases and J lost 4, with 6 bases in between.

This clone has more than one count but fewer than ten. The CDR3 region is CASSLLRGTNEKLFF. The CDR3 nucleotides are TGTGCCAGCAGCTTACTTAGGGGGACTAATGAAAAACTGTTTTTT. The rearrangement uses TRBV7-6 and TRBJ1-4; possible D gene TRBD1, 6 bases. The CDR3 length is 15 residues. CDR1 SGHVS and CDR2 FNYEAQ come from the germline V gene. The V end lost 2 bases, the J end lost 2 bases, and 9 bases lay between the germline ends.

V usage is TRBV28 and J usage is TRBJ2-1; 12 bases are a match to TRBD2. This CDR3 region has 20 residues. V lost 4 bases, J lost 2 bases, and 15 bases stayed unmatched. Per the germline V gene, CDR1 is MDHEN and CDR2 is SYDVKM. This CDR3 is CASSSSGLAGKGGAYNEQFF. DNA of the CDR3: TGTGCCAGCAGTTCCTCAGGACTAGCGGGGAAGGGGGGGGCCTACAATGAGCAGTTCTTC.